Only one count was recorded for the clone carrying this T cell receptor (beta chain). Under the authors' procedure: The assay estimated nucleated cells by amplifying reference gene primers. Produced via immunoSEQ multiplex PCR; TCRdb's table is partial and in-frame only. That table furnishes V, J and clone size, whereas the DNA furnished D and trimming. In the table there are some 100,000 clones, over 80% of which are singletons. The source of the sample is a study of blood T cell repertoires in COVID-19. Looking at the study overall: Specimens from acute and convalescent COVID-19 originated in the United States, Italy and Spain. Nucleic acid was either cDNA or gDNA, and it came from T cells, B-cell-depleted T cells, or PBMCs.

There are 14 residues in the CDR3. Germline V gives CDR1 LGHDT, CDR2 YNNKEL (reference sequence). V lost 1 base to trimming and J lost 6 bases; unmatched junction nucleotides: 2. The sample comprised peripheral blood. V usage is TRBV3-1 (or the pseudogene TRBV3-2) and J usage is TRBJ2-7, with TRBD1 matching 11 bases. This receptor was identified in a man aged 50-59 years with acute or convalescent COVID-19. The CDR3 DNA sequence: TGTGCCAGCAGCCAAGTTGGGACAGGGGGCGAGCAGTACTTC. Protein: CASSQVGTGGEQYF.